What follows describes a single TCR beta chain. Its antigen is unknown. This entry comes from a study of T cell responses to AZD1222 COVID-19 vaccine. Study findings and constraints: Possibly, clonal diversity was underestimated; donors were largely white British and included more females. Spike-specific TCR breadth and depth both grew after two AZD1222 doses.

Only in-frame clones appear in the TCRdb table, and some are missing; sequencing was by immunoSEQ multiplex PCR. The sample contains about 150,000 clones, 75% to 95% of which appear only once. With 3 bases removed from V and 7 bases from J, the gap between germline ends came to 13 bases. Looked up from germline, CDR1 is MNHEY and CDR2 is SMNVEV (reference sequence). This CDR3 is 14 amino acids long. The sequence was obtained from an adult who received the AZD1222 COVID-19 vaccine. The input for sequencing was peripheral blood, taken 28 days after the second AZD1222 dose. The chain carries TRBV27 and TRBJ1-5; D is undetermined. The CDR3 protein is CASSFGRTGQPQHF. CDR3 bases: TGTGCCAGCAGTTTTGGCAGGACGGGACAGCCCCAGCATTTT.